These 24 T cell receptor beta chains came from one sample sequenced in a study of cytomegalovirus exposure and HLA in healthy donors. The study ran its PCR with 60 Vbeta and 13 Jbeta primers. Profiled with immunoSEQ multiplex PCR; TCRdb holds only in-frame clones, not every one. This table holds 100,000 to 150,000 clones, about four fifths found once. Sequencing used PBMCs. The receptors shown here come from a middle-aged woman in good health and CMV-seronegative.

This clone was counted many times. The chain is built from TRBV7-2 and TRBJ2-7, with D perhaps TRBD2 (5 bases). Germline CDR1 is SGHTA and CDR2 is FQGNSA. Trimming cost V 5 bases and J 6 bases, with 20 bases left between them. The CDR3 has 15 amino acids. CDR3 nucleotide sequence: TGTGCCAGCAGCCCACTGGGTCTAGCTTCGGCCGAGCAGTACTTC. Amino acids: CASSPLGLASAEQYF. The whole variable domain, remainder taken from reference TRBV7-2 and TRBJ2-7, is GAGVSQSPSNKVTEKGKDVELRCDPISGHTALYWYRQSLGQGLEFLIYFQGNSAPDKSGLPSDRFSAERTGGSVSTLTIQRTQQEDSAVYLCASSPLGLASAEQYFGPGTRLTVT.

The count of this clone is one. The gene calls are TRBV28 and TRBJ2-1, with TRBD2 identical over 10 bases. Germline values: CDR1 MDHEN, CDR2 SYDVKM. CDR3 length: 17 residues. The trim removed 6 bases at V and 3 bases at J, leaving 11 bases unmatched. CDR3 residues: CASRHGTSVEVYNEQFF. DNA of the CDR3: TGTGCCAGCAGACATGGGACTAGCGTTGAGGTCTACAATGAGCAGTTCTTC.

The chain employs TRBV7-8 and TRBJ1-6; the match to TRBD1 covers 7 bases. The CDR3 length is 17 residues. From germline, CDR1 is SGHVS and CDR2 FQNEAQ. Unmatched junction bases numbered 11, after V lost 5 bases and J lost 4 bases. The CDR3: CASSPETGMGYNSPLHF. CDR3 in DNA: TGTGCCAGCAGCCCCGAGACAGGGATGGGGTATAATTCACCCCTCCACTTT. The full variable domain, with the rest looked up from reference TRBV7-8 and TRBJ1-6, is GAGVSQSPRYKVAKRGQDVALRCDPISGHVSLFWYQQALGQGPEFLTYFQNEAQLDKSGLPSDRFFAERPEGSVSTLKIQRTQQEDSAVYLCASSPETGMGYNSPLHFGNGTRLTVT.

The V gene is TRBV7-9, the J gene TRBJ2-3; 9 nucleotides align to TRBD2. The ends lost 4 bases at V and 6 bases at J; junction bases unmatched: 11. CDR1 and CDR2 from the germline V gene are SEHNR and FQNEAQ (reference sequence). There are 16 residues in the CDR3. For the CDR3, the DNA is TGTGCCAGCAGCTCCCCCCTGCGGGAGGGCCCGGATACGCAGTATTTT. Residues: CASSSPLREGPDTQYF.

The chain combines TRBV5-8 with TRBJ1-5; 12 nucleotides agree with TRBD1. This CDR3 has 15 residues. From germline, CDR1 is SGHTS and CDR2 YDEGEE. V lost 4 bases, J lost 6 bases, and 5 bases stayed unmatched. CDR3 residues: CASSEGQGAGQPQHF. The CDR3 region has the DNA TGTGCCAGCAGCGAGGGACAGGGGGCCGGTCAGCCCCAGCATTTT.

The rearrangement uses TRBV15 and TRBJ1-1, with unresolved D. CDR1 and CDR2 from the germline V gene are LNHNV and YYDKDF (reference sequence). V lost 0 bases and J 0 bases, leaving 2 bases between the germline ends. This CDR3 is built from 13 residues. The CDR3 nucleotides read TGTGCCACCAGCAGAGATATGAACACTGAAGCTTTCTTT. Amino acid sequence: CATSRDMNTEAFF.

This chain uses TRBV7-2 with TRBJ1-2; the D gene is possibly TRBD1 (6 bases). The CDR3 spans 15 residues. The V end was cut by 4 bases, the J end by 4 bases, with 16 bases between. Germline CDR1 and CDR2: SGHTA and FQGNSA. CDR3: CASSSRYGTTYGYTF. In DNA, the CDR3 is TGTGCCAGCAGCTCCAGGTACGGGACAACCTATGGCTACACCTTC.

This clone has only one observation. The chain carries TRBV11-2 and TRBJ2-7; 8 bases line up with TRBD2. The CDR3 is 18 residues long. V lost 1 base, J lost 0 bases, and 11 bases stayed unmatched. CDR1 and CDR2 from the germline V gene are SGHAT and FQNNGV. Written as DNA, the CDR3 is TGTGCCAGCAGCTTAGTAGTTAGTGGCGGGGGGTCCTCCTACGAGCAGTACTTC. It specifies CASSLVVSGGGSSYEQYF.

Written as DNA, the CDR3 is TGTGCCAGCATCATAAGTCTAGGGGCAGGCGACACCGGGGAGCTGTTTTTT. It translates to CASIISLGAGDTGELFF. The rearrangement uses TRBV5-6 and TRBJ2-2; perhaps TRBD1 as D (5 bases). Germline assignment: CDR1 SGHDT and CDR2 YYEEEE. Trimming shortened V by 6 bases and J by 3 bases, and 21 bases separated the two germline ends. The CDR3 has 17 residues.

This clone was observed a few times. CDR3 nucleotides: TGTGCCAGCAGGAGTGGATGGAGAACTGAAGCTTTCTTT. It codes for CASRSGWRTEAFF. V usage is TRBV7-2 and J usage is TRBJ1-1; D remains ambiguous. The CDR3 covers 13 residues. Germline CDR1 reads SGHTA; CDR2 reads FQGNSA. Trimming shortened V by 6 bases and J by 5 bases, and 13 bases separated the two germline ends.

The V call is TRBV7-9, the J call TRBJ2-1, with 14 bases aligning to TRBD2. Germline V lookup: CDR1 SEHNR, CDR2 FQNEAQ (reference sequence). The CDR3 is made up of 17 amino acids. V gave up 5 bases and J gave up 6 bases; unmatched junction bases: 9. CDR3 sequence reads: CASSRLKGLAGVNEQFF. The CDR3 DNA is TGTGCCAGCAGCCGACTCAAGGGACTAGCGGGAGTCAATGAGCAGTTCTTC.

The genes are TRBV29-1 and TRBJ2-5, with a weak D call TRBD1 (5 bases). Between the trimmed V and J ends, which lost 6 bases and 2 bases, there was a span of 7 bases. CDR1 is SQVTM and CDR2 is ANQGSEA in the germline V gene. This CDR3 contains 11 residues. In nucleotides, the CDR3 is TGCAGCGTCCAGGGTCAAGAGACCCAGTACTTC. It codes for CSVQGQETQYF.

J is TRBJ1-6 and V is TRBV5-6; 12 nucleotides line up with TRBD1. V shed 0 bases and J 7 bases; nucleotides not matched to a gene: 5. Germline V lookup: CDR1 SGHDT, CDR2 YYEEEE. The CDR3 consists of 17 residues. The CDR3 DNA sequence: TGTGCCAGCAGCTTGGAAGCCGGGACAGGGGGCAATTCACCCCTCCACTTT. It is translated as CASSLEAGTGGNSPLHF.

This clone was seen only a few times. The DNA for the CDR3 is TGTGCCAGCAGCCCTAGCGGGAGGGCCGCAAACGAGCAGTACTTC. Its translation: CASSPSGRAANEQYF. This chain joins TRBV4-2 and TRBJ2-7, with 12 bases lining up with TRBD2. V lost 4 bases, J lost 5 bases, and 6 bases stayed unmatched. The CDR3 consists of 15 residues. Per the germline V gene, CDR1 is LGHNA and CDR2 is YNFKEQ.

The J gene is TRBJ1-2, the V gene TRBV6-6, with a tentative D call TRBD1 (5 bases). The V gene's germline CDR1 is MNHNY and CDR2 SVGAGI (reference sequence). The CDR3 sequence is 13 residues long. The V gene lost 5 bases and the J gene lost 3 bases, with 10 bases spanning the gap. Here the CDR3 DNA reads TGTGCCAGCAGTCCTTCGGGGGACTATGGCTACACCTTC. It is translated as CASSPSGDYGYTF.

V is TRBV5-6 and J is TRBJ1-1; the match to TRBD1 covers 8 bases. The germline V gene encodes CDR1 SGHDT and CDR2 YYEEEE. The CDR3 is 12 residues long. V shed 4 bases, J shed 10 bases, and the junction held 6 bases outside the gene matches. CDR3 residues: CASSRTGGRAFF. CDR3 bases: TGTGCCAGCAGCCGTACAGGGGGAAGAGCTTTCTTT. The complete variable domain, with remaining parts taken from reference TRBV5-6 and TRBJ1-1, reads DAGVTQSPTHLIKTRGQQVTLRCSPKSGHDTVSWYQQALGQGPQFIFQYYEEEERQRGNFPDRFSGHQFPNYSSELNVNALLLGDSALYLCASSRTGGRAFFGQGTRLTVV.

This chain's CDR3 is CASSSLPGQGDAGYTF. The CDR3 DNA is TGTGCCAGCAGCTCTCTTCCGGGACAGGGTGATGCTGGCTACACCTTC. The gene calls are TRBV5-4 and TRBJ1-2; 9 bases agree with TRBD1. The CDR3 extends over 16 amino acids. Trimming cost V 3 bases and J 7 bases; bases outside gene matches: 13. The germline CDR1 and CDR2 sequences are SGHNT and YYREEE (reference sequence).

CDR3 DNA sequence: TGTGCCACCAGCAGGGACTCCTCCGGCTACACCTTC. Translating gives CATSRDSSGYTF. The V and J genes are TRBV15 and TRBJ1-2; no clear D gene. The CDR3 extends over 12 amino acids. Trimming shortened V by 3 bases and J by 8 bases, and 10 bases separated the two germline ends. Germline CDR1 is LNHNV and CDR2 is YYDKDF (reference sequence).

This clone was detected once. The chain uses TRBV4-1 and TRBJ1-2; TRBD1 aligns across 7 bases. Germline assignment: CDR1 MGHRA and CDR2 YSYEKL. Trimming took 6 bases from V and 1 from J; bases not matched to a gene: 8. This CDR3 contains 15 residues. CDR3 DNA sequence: TGCGCCAGCAGGGAGGGAGCAGGGGGTAACTATGGCTACACCTTC. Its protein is CASREGAGGNYGYTF.

The CDR3 spells CASSLGGQGYSPLHF. In DNA form, the CDR3 reads TGTGCCAGCAGCTTAGGGGGACAGGGGTATTCACCCCTCCACTTT. The chain couples TRBV7-2 to TRBJ1-6; 10 bases agree with TRBD1. Germline-derived CDR1 and CDR2 are SGHTA and FQGNSA. The trim removed 1 base at V and 8 bases at J, leaving 2 bases unmatched. CDR3 length: 15 amino acids. Complete variable domain (other parts from reference TRBV7-2 and TRBJ1-6): GAGVSQSPSNKVTEKGKDVELRCDPISGHTALYWYRQSLGQGLEFLIYFQGNSAPDKSGLPSDRFSAERTGGSVSTLTIQRTQQEDSAVYLCASSLGGQGYSPLHFGNGTRLTVT.

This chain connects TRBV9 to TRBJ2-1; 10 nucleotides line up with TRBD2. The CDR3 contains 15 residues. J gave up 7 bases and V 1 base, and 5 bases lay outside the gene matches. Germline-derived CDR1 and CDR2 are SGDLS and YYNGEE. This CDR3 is CASSVTSGTGNEQFF. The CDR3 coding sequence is TGTGCCAGCAGCGTAACTAGCGGGACGGGGAATGAGCAGTTCTTC. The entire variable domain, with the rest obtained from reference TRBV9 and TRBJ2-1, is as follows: DSGVTQTPKHLITATGQRVTLRCSPRSGDLSVYWYQQSLDQGLQFLIQYYNGEERAKGNILERFSAQQFPDLHSELNLSSLELGDSALYFCASSVTSGTGNEQFFGPGTRLTVL.

The DNA for the CDR3 is TGTGCCAGCTCATCCGCCGGGAGCCTCTACGAGCAGTACTTC. Translated, it gives CASSSAGSLYEQYF. The gene calls are TRBV18 and TRBJ2-7, with a weak D call TRBD2 (6 bases). This CDR3 has 14 amino acids. Germline-derived CDR1 and CDR2 are KGHSH and LQKENI. The germline V and J ends were trimmed by 5 bases and 3 bases, with 14 bases remaining between them.

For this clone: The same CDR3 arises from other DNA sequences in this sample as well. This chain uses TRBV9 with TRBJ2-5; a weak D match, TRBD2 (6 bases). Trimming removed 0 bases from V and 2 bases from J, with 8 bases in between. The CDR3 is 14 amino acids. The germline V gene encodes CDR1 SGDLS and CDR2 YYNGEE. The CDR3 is CASSVGTTQETQYF. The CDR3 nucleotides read TGTGCCAGCAGCGTAGGGACTACACAAGAGACCCAGTACTTC.

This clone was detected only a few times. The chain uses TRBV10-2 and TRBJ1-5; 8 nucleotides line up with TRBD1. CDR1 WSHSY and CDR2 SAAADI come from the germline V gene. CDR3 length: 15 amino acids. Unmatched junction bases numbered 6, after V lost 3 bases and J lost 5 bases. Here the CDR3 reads CASSDPDRADQPQHF. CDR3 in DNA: TGCGCCAGCAGTGACCCGGACAGGGCGGATCAGCCCCAGCATTTT.